This T cell receptor (beta chain) was recovered during a study of vaccination and CD4 T cells after COVID-19. A remark on this clonotype: The antigen remains unidentified.

CDR3 size: 13 residues. The trim removed 5 bases at V and 3 bases at J, leaving 1 base unmatched. The germline CDR1 and CDR2 sequences are KGHDR and SFDVKD. Indicated treatment: approximately nine-day PBMC culture with coronavirus spike peptide pools or control peptides (ViraFEST assay). Under the ViraFEST approach, antigen-specific T cells were expanded with peptide pools and TCRs subsequently sequenced. At the Johns Hopkins FTIC core, DNA taken from cultured CD4+ T cells was sequenced by way of the Oncomine TCR Beta short-read assay. TCRdb re-called the PCR reads with MiXCR, one entry per CDR3 protein. The sample carries about 7,100 distinct CDR3 sequences, approximately 71% recorded once.

The TCR was taken from a human donor who had recovered from COVID-19. The genes are TRBV24-1 and TRBJ2-3, with 7 bases identical to TRBD2. The sequenced sample was CD4+ T cells from blood, cultured in vitro. The CDR3 reads CATSGEGTDTQYF. The CDR3 DNA sequence: TGTGCCACCAGTGGGGAGGGTACAGATACGCAGTATTTT.